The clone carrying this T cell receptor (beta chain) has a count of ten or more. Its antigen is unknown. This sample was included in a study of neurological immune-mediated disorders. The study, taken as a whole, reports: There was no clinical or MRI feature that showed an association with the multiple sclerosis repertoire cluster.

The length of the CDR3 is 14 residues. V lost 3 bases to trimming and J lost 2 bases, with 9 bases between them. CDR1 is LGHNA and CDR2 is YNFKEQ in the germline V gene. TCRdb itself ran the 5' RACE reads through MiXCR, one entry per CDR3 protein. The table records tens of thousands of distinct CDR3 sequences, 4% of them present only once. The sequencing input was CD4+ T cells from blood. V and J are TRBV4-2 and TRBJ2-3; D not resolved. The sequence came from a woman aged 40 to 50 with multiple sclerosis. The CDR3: CASSHNKITDTQYF. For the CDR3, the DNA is TGTGCCAGCAGCCATAACAAGATCACAGATACGCAGTATTTT.